Sequencing of this T cell receptor (beta chain) was carried out in a study of cytomegalovirus exposure and HLA in healthy donors. Study-level points and caveats: The CMV antigen specificity of a few CMV-associated chains was confirmed through in vitro analysis. Most TCR sequences showed up rarely, but some public TCRs showed up in many donors. As a later analysis revealed, the rate of TCR association differed by HLA locus, with DRB1 most and HLA-C fewest.

The PCR made use of 60 Vbeta and 13 Jbeta primers. TCRdb's copy holds only in-frame clones and misses some; the assay was immunoSEQ multiplex PCR. The sample contains approximately 170,000 clones, 70% to 75% of which appear only once. This clone has just a few counts. The antigen is not known. Germline values: CDR1 MDHEN, CDR2 SYDVKM. V gave up 3 bases and J gave up 3 bases; unmatched junction bases: 6. This CDR3 comprises 15 residues. Material for sequencing was PBMCs. This TCR was sampled from a man aged 25 to 40 in good health and CMV-seropositive. The chain recombines TRBV28 with TRBJ2-7; 9 bases map to TRBD1. The CDR3 reads CASSFWGTGIYEQYF. CDR3 coding DNA: TGTGCCAGCAGTTTTTGGGGGACAGGGATCTACGAGCAGTACTTC.